This TCR beta chain was obtained from a study of T cells in Graves' hyperthyroidism and ophthalmopathy. Turning to the study itself: The blood sample was taken at first diagnosis, before treatment began. The study's findings and limits: Ophthalmopathy was predicted by the model a median of approximately 6.6 months ahead of onset.

Clinical symptoms, serum thyroxine, TRAb, thyroid ultrasound and orbital computed tomography informed diagnoses. Amplification of TCR beta CDR3 regions was performed using RNA transcripts as template. With the HTBI primer set, the TCR CDR3 went through a first round of RT-PCR. One entry per CDR3 protein results from TCRdb running MiXCR on the multiplex PCR reads. The sample contains approximately 360,000 distinct CDR3 sequences, about 25% of which appear only once. This clonotype has just a few counts. Its target is unknown. Between the trimmed V and J ends, which lost 0 bases and 1 base, there was a span of 10 bases. The CDR3 is made up of 15 amino acids. Germline-derived CDR1 and CDR2 are SGHRS and YFSETQ.

The origin of this receptor is a middle-aged man with Graves' hyperthyroidism. Sequencing was done on a sample of blood. V is TRBV5-1 and J is TRBJ2-5; D remains ambiguous. The CDR3: CASSLANQAQETQYF. DNA for the CDR3: TGCGCCAGCAGCTTGGCCAACCAGGCCCAAGAGACCCAGTACTTC.